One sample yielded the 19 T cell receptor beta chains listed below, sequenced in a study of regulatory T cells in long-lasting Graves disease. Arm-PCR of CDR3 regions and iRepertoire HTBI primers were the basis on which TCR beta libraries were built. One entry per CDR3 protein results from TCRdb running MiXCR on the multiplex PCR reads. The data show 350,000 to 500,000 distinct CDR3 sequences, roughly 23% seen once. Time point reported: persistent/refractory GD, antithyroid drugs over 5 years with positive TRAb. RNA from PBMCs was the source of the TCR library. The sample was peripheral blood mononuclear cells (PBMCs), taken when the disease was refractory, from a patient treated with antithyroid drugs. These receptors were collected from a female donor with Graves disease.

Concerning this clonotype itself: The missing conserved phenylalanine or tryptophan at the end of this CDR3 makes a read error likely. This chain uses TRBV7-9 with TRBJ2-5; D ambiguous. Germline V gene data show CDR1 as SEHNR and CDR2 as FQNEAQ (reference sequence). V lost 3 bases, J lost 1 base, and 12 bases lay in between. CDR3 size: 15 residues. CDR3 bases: TGTGCCAGCAGCTTGAGTCGTGGAGTCCAAGAGACCCAGTACTCC. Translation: CASSLSRGVQETQYS.

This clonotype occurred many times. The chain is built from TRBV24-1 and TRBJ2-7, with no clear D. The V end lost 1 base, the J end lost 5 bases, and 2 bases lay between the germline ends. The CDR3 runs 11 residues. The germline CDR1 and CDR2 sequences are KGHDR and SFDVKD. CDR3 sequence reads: CATSDFNEQYF. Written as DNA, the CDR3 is TGTGCCACCAGTGATTTCAACGAGCAGTACTTC.

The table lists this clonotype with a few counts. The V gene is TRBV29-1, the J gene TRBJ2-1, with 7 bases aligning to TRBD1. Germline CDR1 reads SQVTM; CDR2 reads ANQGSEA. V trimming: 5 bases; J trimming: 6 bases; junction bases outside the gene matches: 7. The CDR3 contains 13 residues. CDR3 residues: CSVSTGVGNEQFF. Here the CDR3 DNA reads TGCAGCGTTAGCACAGGGGTAGGCAATGAGCAGTTCTTC.

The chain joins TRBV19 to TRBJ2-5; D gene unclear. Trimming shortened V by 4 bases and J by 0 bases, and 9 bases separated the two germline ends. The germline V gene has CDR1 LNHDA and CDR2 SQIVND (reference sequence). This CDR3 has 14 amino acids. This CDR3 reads CASSRRQDQETQYF. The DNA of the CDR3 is TGTGCCAGTAGTAGGCGGCAGGACCAAGAGACCCAGTACTTC. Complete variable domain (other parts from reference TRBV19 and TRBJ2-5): DGGITQSPKYLFRKEGQNVTLSCEQNLNHDAMYWYRQDPGQGLRLIYYSQIVNDFQKGDIAEGYSVSREKKESFPLTVTSAQKNPTAFYLCASSRRQDQETQYFGPGTRLLVL.

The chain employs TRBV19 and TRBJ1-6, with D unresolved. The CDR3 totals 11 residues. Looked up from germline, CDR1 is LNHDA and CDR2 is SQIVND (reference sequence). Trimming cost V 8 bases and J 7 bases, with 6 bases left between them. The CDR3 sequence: CASHGNSPLHF. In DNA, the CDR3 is TGTGCCAGTCACGGGAATTCACCCCTCCACTTT.

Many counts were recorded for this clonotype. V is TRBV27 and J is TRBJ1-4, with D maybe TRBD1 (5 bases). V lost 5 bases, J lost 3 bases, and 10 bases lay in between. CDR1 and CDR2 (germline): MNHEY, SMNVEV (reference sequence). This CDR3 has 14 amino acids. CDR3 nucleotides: TGTGCCAGCAGTCGACAGAATTCTAATGAAAAACTGTTTTTT. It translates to CASSRQNSNEKLFF.

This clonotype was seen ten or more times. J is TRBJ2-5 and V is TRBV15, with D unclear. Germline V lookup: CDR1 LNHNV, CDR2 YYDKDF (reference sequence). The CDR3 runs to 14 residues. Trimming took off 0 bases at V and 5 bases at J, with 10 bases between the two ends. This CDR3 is CATSRDKGSETQYF. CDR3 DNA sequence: TGTGCCACCAGCAGAGATAAGGGTTCGGAGACCCAGTACTTC.

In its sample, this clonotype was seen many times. The CDR3 region is CASSQDKAQPQHF. The CDR3 nucleotides are TGTGCCAGCAGCCAAGATAAAGCGCAGCCCCAGCATTTT. The V and J genes are TRBV3-1 and TRBJ1-5; D unclear. Germline CDR1 and CDR2: LGHDT and YNNKEL (reference sequence). CDR3 size: 13 residues. The V and J ends lost 0 bases and 7 bases respectively, with 7 bases between them.

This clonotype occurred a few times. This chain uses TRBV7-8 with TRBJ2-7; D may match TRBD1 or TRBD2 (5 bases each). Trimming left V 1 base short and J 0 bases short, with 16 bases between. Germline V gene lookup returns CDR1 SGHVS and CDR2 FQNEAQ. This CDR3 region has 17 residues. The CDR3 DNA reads TGTGCCAGCAGCTTAGGTTACGGGGCAAGGGGCTCCTACGAGCAGTACTTC. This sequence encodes CASSLGYGARGSYEQYF.

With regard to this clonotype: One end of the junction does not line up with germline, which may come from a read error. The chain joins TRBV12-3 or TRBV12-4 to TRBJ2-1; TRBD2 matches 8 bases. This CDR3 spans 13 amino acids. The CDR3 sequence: CASSRTSWDEQLF. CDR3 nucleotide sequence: TGTGCCAGCAGTAGGACTAGCTGGGATGAGCAGCTCTTC.

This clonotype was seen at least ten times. In DNA form, the CDR3 reads TGTGCCAGCAGTATGGGGACAGGGGCGGATCGAGCTTTCTTT. Amino acids: CASSMGTGADRAFF. The genes are TRBV12-3 or TRBV12-4 and TRBJ1-1; 10 nucleotides agree with TRBD1. The CDR3 contains 14 residues. With V trimmed by 5 bases and J by 10 bases, 10 bases remained unmatched.

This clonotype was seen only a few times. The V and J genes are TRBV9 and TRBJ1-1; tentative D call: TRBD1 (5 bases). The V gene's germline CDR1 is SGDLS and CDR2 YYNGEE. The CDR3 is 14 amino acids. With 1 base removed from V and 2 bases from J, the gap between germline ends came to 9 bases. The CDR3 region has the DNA TGTGCCAGCAGCGTAATCGACAGTAACACTGAAGCTTTCTTT. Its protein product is CASSVIDSNTEAFF.

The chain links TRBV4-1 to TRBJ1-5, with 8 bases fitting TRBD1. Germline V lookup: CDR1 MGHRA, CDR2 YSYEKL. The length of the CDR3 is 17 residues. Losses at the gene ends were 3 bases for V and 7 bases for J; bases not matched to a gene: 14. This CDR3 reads CASSQEMGQVLSQPQHF. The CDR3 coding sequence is TGCGCCAGCAGCCAGGAGATGGGACAGGTACTCAGCCAGCCCCAGCATTTT.

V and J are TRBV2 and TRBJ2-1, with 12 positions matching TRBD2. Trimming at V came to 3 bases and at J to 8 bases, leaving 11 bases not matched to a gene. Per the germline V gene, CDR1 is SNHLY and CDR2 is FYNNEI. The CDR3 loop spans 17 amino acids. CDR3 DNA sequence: TGTGCCAGCAGTGATACCCGGCTAGCGGGAGGGGGTTATGAGCAGTTCTTC. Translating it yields CASSDTRLAGGGYEQFF.

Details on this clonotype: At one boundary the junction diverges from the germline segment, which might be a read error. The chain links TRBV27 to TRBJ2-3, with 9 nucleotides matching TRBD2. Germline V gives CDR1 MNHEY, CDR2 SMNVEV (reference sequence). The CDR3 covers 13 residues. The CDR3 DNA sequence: TGTGCCACCTCGGGACTAGCAGGACATACACAGTATTTT. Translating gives CATSGLAGHTQYF.

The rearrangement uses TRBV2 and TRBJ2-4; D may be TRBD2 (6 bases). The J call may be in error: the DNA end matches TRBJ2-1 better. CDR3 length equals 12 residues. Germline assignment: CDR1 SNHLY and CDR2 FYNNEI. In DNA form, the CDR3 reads TGTGCCAGCAGTGAAGCGTGGGGGGAACAGTTCTTC. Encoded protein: CASSEAWGEQFF.

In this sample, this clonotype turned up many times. Here the CDR3 reads CAWTRTNEKLFF. The CDR3 DNA follows: TGTGCCTGGACCCGGACTAATGAAAAACTGTTTTTT. The chain uses TRBV30 and TRBJ1-4; no firm D call. The ends were cut back, 4 bases at V and 2 bases at J, with 5 bases in the middle. This CDR3 is built from 12 residues. CDR1 and CDR2 (germline): GTSNPN, SVGIG (reference sequence).

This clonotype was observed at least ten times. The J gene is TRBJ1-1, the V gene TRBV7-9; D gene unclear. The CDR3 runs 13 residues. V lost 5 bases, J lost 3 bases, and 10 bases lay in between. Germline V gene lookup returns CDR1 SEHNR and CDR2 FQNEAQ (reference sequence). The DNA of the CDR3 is TGTGCCAGCAGCCCCCAACCTTACACTGAAGCTTTCTTT. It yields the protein CASSPQPYTEAFF.

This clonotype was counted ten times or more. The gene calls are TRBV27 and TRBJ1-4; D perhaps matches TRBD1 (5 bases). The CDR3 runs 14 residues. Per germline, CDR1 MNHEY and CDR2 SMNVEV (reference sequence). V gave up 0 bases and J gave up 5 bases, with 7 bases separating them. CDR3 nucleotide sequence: TGTGCCAGCAGTTTATCTTGGGACAATGAAAAACTGTTTTTT. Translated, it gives CASSLSWDNEKLFF.